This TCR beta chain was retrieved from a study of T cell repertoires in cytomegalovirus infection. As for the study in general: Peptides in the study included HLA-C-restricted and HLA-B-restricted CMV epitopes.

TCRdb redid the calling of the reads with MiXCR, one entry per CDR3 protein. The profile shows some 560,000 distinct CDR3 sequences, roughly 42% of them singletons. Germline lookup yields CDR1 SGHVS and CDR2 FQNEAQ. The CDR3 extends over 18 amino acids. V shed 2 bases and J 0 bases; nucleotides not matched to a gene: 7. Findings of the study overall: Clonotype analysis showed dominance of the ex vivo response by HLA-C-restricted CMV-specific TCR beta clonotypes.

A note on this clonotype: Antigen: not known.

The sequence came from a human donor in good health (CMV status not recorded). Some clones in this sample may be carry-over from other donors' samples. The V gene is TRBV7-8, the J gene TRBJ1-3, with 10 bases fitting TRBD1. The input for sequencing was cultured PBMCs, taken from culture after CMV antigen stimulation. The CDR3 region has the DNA TGTGCCAGCAGCTTAAGGGACAGGGGCGCGAGCTCTGGAAACACCATATATTTT. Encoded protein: CASSLRDRGASSGNTIYF. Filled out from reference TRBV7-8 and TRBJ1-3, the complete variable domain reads GAGVSQSPRYKVAKRGQDVALRCDPISGHVSLFWYQQALGQGPEFLTYFQNEAQLDKSGLPSDRFFAERPEGSVSTLKIQRTQQEDSAVYLCASSLRDRGASSGNTIYFGEGSWLTVV.